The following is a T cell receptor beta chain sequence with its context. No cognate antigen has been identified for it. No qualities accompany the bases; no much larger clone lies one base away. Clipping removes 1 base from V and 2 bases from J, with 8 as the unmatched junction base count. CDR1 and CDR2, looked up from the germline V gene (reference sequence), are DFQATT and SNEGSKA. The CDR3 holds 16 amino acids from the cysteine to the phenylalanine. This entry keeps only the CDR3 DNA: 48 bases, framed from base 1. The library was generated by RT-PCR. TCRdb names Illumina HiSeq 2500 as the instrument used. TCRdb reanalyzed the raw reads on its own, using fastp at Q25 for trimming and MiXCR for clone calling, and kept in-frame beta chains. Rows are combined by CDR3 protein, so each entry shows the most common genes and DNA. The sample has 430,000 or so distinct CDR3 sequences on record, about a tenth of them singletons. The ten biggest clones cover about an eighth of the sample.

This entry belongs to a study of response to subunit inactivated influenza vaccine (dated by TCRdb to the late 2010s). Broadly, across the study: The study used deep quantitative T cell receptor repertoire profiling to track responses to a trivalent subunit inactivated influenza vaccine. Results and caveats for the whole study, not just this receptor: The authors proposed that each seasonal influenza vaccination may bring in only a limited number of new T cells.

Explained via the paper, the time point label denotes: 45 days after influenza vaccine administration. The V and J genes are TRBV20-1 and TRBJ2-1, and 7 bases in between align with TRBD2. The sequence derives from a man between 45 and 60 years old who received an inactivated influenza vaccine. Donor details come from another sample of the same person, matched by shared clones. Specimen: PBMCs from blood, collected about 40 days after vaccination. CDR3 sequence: CSARGTAGKAYNEQFF. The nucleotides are TGCAGTGCTAGAGGTACAGCGGGAAAGGCCTACAATGAGCAGTTCTTC.